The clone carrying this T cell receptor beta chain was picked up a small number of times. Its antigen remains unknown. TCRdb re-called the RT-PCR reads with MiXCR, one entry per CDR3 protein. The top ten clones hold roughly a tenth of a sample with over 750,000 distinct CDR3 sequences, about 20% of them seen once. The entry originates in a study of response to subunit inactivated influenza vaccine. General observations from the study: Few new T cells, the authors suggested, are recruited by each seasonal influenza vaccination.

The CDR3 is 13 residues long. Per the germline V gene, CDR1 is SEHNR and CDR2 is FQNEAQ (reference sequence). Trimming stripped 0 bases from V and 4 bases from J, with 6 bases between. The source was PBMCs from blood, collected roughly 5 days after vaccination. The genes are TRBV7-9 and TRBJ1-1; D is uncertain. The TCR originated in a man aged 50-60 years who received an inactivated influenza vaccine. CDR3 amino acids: CASSLAAGTEAFF. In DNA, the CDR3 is TGTGCCAGCAGCTTAGCGGCGGGCACTGAAGCTTTCTTT.